Detailed here is one TCR beta chain. The data originate from a study of technical replicates of blood from a handful of donors. Repertoires were generated with immunoSEQ multiplex PCR, while TCRdb's copy carries only in-frame clones and drops some. The data contain tens of thousands of clones, 85% to 95% of them singletons. Sequencing was carried out using PBMCs. The TCR sequence derives from a human donor in good health. Some clones in this sample may be carry-over from other donors' samples.

CDR3 DNA: TGCGCCAGCAGCCAAGATCTCCCGGGACTAGCTCTTGGGCAGTACTTC. It encodes CASSQDLPGLALGQYF. The chain is built from TRBV4-3 and TRBJ2-7, with 9 bases aligning to TRBD2. Germline CDR1 is LGHNA and CDR2 is YSLEER. Unmatched junction bases numbered 12, after V lost 0 bases and J lost 9 bases. This CDR3 spans 16 amino acids.